This TCR beta chain is from a study of blood T cell repertoires in COVID-19. Background on the study: Acute and convalescent COVID-19 specimens originated in the United States, Italy and Spain. In each case, the material was cDNA or gDNA derived from T cells, B-cell-depleted T cells, or PBMCs.

The authors' processing: Scientists estimated how many nucleated cells there were by amplifying reference gene primers. Libraries were prepared by immunoSEQ multiplex PCR; TCRdb keeps only in-frame clonotypes and omits some of them. D and trimming come from the DNA, and the V and J calls and clone size come from that table. Of under 350,000 clones listed, just under 90% are singletons. The Seattle site enrolled patients during active infection and followed them longitudinally. V lost 0 bases, J lost 5 bases, and 5 bases stayed unmatched. CDR1 MGHRA and CDR2 YSYEKL come from the germline V gene. The CDR3 has 16 residues.

V and J are TRBV4-1 and TRBJ2-1, with TRBD2 matching over 9 bases. The receptor's source is a woman in her 30s with COVID-19, enrolled during active disease. Sequenced sample: peripheral blood. The CDR3 DNA sequence: TGCGCCAGCAGCCAAGAAAAGATAGCGGGGGACAATGAGCAGTTCTTC. It codes for CASSQEKIAGDNEQFF.